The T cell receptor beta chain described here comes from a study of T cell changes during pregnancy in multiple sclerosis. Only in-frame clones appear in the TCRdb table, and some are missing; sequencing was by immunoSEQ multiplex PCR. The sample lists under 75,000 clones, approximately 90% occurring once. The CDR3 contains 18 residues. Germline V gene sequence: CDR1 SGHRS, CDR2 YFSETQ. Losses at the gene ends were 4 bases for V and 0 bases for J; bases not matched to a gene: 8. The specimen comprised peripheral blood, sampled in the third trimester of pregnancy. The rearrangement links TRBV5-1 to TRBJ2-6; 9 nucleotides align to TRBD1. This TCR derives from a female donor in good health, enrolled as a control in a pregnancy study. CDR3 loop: CASSPRTGVPSGANVLTF. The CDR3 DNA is TGCGCCAGCAGCCCAAGGACAGGGGTTCCCTCTGGGGCCAACGTCCTGACTTTC. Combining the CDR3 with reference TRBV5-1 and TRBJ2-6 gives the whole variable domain KAGVTQTPRYLIKTRGQQVTLSCSPISGHRSVSWYQQTPGQGLQFLFEYFSETQRNKGNFPGRFSGRQFSNSRSEMNVSTLELGDSALYLCASSPRTGVPSGANVLTFGAGSRLTVL.